The clone carrying this T cell receptor beta chain has only a few counts. Antigen unknown. It was with 60 Vbeta and 13 Jbeta primers that the PCR ran. In the original analysis: In a later analysis, the count reached 75 million to 90 million unique TCR beta chains, with approximately 11 million shared. Repertoires were generated with immunoSEQ multiplex PCR, while TCRdb's copy carries only in-frame clones and drops some. From that table come the V and J calls and clone size; the DNA was used to work out D and trimming. The sample includes 100,000 to 150,000 clones, around 66% of them seen just once. This sample is drawn from a study of cytomegalovirus exposure and HLA in healthy donors. Study-wide results and caveats: In a later analysis, DRB1 alleles had the most associated TCRs; HLA-C alleles the fewest. Sequencing likely generated an artifact that appeared as a cluster of highly shared sequence variants.

The length of the CDR3 is 14 residues. V dropped 7 bases and J dropped 8; count of bases not matched to a gene: 13. The V gene's germline CDR1 is MDHEN and CDR2 SYDVKM. The sequencing input was PBMCs. The chain recombines TRBV28 with TRBJ1-2; 7 bases align to TRBD1. This TCR came from a woman in her 40s in good health and CMV-seropositive. In nucleotides, the CDR3 is TGTGCCAGCATGGAGACCCGGACAGGAGGAGGCTACACCTTC. It translates to CASMETRTGGGYTF.